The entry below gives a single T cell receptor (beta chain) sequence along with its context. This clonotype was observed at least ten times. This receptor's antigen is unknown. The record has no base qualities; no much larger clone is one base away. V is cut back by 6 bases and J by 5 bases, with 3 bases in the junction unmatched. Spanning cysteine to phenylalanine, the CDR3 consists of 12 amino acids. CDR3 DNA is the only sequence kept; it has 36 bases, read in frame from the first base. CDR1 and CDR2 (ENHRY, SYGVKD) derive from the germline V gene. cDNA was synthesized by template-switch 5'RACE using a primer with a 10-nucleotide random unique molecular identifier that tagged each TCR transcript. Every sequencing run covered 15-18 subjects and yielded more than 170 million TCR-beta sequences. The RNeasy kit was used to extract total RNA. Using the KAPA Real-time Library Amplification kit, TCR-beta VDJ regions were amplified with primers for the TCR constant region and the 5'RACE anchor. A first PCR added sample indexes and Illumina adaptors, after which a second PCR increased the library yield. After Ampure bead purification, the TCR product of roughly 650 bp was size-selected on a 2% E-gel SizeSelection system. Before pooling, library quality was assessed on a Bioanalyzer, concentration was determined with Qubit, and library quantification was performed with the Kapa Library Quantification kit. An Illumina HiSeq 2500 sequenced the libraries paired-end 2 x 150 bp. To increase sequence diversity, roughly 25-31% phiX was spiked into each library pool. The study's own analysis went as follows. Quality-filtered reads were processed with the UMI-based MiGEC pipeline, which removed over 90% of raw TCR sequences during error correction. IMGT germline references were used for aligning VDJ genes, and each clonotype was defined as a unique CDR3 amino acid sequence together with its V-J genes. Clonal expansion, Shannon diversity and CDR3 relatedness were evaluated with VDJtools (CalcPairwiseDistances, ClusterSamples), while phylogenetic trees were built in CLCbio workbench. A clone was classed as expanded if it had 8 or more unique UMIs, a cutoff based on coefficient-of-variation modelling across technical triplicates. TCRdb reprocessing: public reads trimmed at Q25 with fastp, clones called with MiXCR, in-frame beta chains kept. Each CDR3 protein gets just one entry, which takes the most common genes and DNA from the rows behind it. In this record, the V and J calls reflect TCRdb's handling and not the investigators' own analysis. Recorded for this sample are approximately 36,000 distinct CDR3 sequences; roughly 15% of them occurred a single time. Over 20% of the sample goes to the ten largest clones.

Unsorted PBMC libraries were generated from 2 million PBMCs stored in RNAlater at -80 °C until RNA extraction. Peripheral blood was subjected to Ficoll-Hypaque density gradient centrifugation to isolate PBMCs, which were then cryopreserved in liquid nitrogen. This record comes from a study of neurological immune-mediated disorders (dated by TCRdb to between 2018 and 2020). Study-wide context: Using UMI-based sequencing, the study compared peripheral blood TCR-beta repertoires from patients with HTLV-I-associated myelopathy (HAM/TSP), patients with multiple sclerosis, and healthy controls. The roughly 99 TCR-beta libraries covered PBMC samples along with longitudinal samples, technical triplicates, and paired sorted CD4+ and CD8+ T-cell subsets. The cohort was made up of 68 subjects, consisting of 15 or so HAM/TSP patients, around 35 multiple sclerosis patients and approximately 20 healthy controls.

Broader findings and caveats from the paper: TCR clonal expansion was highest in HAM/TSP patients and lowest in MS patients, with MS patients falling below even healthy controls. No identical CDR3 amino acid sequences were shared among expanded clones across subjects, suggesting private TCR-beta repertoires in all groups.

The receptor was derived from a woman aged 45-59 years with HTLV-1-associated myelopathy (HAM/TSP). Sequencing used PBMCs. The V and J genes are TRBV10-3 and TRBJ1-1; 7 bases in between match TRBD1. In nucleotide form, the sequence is TGTGCCATCAGGAAGACAGGGACTGAAGCTTTCTTT. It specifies CAIRKTGTEAFF.